The rows below give T cell receptor beta chains drawn from one sample of a study of blood T cell repertoires in COVID-19. Using immunoSEQ multiplex PCR, the repertoire was profiled, and TCRdb retains in-frame clones only, with some absent. The data show roughly 300,000 clones, roughly 90% seen once. Material: peripheral blood. The receptors shown here come from a young man who had recovered from COVID-19. Both conserved end residues are part of each CDR3. Fields, in order: J gene, V gene, D gene, clone size, CDR3 DNA, CDR3 protein. The D gene is left open where the match is weak. Clone size is not always given. Where it is, it says once, few, many or a class for expanded clones.

j_call: TRBJ1-5
v_call: TRBV2
d_call: .
clone_size: .
cdr3_nt: TGTGCCAGCAGTGAAGGGGGAGATGGTCAGCCCCAGCATTTT
cdr3_aa: CASSEGGDGQPQHF

j_call: TRBJ2-3
v_call: TRBV19
d_call: .
clone_size: .
cdr3_nt: TGTGCCAGTAGTCTTACTAGGAGTGCACATACGCAGTATTTT
cdr3_aa: CASSLTRSAHTQYF

j_call: TRBJ1-2
v_call: TRBV25-1
d_call: .
clone_size: .
cdr3_nt: TGTGCCAGCAGTGCGCCCGGACTGTATGGCTACACCTTC
cdr3_aa: CASSAPGLYGYTF

j_call: TRBJ2-1
v_call: TRBV2
d_call: TRBD1
clone_size: once
cdr3_nt: TGTGCCAGCACTCTTACCTCGACAGGGTACAATGAGCAGTTCTTC
cdr3_aa: CASTLTSTGYNEQFF

j_call: TRBJ2-7
v_call: TRBV5-6
d_call: TRBD1
clone_size: .
cdr3_nt: TGTGCCAGCAGCTCCCGGTCCGGGACAGGGAAATACGAGCAGTACTTC
cdr3_aa: CASSSRSGTGKYEQYF

j_call: TRBJ2-2
v_call: TRBV7-8
d_call: TRBD1
clone_size: .
cdr3_nt: TGTGCCAGCAGCAAGGACAGGGTAAACACCGGGGAGCTGTTTTTT
cdr3_aa: CASSKDRVNTGELFF

j_call: TRBJ1-2
v_call: TRBV7-2
d_call: TRBD1
clone_size: .
cdr3_nt: TGTGCCAGCAGCCCAGACAGGGGCAATAATGGCTACACCTTC
cdr3_aa: CASSPDRGNNGYTF

j_call: TRBJ2-5
v_call: TRBV24-1
d_call: .
clone_size: .
cdr3_nt: TGTGCCACCAGTGACTCGTACCAAGAGACCCAGTACTTC
cdr3_aa: CATSDSYQETQYF

j_call: TRBJ1-2
v_call: TRBV29-1
d_call: TRBD1
clone_size: .
cdr3_nt: TGCAGCGTTGAACCACGGACAGGGATTAACTATGGCTACACCTTC
cdr3_aa: CSVEPRTGINYGYTF

j_call: TRBJ2-5
v_call: TRBV5-4
d_call: .
clone_size: .
cdr3_nt: TGTGCCAGCAGCTACTTAGGGGAGGGGGGGACCCAGTACTTC
cdr3_aa: CASSYLGEGGTQYF

j_call: TRBJ2-7
v_call: TRBV6-5
d_call: .
clone_size: once
cdr3_nt: TGTGCCAGCAGAACTCTCCGGGATCTAGGCTACGAGCAGTACTTC
cdr3_aa: CASRTLRDLGYEQYF

j_call: TRBJ1-5
v_call: TRBV18
d_call: .
clone_size: .
cdr3_nt: TGTGCCAGCTCACCTATCTATAGCAATCAGCCCCAGCATTTT
cdr3_aa: CASSPIYSNQPQHF

j_call: TRBJ2-7
v_call: TRBV10-2
d_call: .
clone_size: once
cdr3_nt: TGCGCCAGCTCCACCCCCGACAGGAGCTCCTACGAGCAGTACTTC
cdr3_aa: CASSTPDRSSYEQYF

j_call: TRBJ2-7
v_call: TRBV5-1
d_call: TRBD1
clone_size: .
cdr3_nt: TGCGCCAGCAGCTTCGACAGGGTCAACGAGCAGTACTTC
cdr3_aa: CASSFDRVNEQYF

j_call: TRBJ2-5
v_call: TRBV10-2
d_call: .
clone_size: .
cdr3_nt: TGCGCCAGCAGTGATCGGACAGAAGAGACCCAGTACTTC
cdr3_aa: CASSDRTEETQYF

j_call: TRBJ2-1
v_call: TRBV7-3
d_call: .
clone_size: .
cdr3_nt: TGTGCCAGCAGCGCCGGTTCCTACAATGAGCAGTTCTTC
cdr3_aa: CASSAGSYNEQFF

j_call: TRBJ1-4
v_call: TRBV12-3/TRBV12-4
d_call: .
clone_size: once
cdr3_nt: TGTGCCAGCAGGGACAGTCCGTCTGAAAAACTGTTTTTT
cdr3_aa: CASRDSPSEKLFF

j_call: TRBJ1-6
v_call: TRBV5-1
d_call: TRBD1
clone_size: .
cdr3_nt: TGCGCCAGCAGCTCGGGGACAGGGAGCTCACCCCTCCACTTT
cdr3_aa: CASSSGTGSSPLHF

j_call: TRBJ1-6
v_call: TRBV9
d_call: .
clone_size: .
cdr3_nt: TGTGCCAGCAGCGTAAAGGGGGTTAATTCACCCCTCCACTTT
cdr3_aa: CASSVKGVNSPLHF

j_call: TRBJ1-4
v_call: TRBV5-1
d_call: TRBD1
clone_size: .
cdr3_nt: TGCGCCAGCAGCACCGGGACAGCGACTCAGGGTGAAAAACTGTTTTTT
cdr3_aa: CASSTGTATQGEKLFF

j_call: TRBJ1-4
v_call: TRBV6-5
d_call: .
clone_size: .
cdr3_nt: TGTGCCAGCAGTTACTCGGACGGGGGGACTGAAAAACTGTTTTTT
cdr3_aa: CASSYSDGGTEKLFF

j_call: TRBJ1-5
v_call: TRBV4-1
d_call: .
clone_size: once
cdr3_nt: TGCGCCAGCAGCGTTTCCCCTGATCAGCCCCAGCATTTT
cdr3_aa: CASSVSPDQPQHF

j_call: TRBJ2-2
v_call: TRBV7-3
d_call: TRBD1
clone_size: many
cdr3_nt: TGTGCCAGCAGCCCCCGGGACAGGGTCGGGGAGCTGTTTTTT
cdr3_aa: CASSPRDRVGELFF

j_call: TRBJ2-7
v_call: TRBV27
d_call: TRBD2
clone_size: .
cdr3_nt: TGTGCCAGCAGTTCCTTCACTAGCGGACTCTACGAGCAGTACTTC
cdr3_aa: CASSSFTSGLYEQYF

j_call: TRBJ1-1
v_call: TRBV6-5
d_call: .
clone_size: .
cdr3_nt: TGTGCCAGCAGTTACTCCGGGACAACTGAAGCTTTCTTT
cdr3_aa: CASSYSGTTEAFF

j_call: TRBJ1-1
v_call: TRBV18
d_call: .
clone_size: once
cdr3_nt: TGTGCCAGCTCACCTACCCCAGTTGAAGCTTTCTTT
cdr3_aa: CASSPTPVEAFF

j_call: TRBJ2-1
v_call: TRBV15
d_call: TRBD1
clone_size: .
cdr3_nt: TGTGCCACCAGCAGTTGGGACAGGGAAACTTACAATGAGCAGTTCTTC
cdr3_aa: CATSSWDRETYNEQFF

j_call: TRBJ1-1
v_call: TRBV27
d_call: TRBD1
clone_size: .
cdr3_nt: TGTGCCAGCACTACCCCGGGACAGACAAAAGCTTTCTTT
cdr3_aa: CASTTPGQTKAFF

j_call: TRBJ1-2
v_call: TRBV27
d_call: TRBD1
clone_size: .
cdr3_nt: TGTGCCAGCAGTTTCAGGGGGCTAGGTTATGGCTACACCTTC
cdr3_aa: CASSFRGLGYGYTF

j_call: TRBJ2-7
v_call: TRBV18
d_call: .
clone_size: .
cdr3_nt: TGTGCCAGCTCTCCCCGGGAAGCGGCGTACGAGCAGTACTTC
cdr3_aa: CASSPREAAYEQYF

j_call: TRBJ1-2
v_call: TRBV27
d_call: TRBD1
clone_size: .
cdr3_nt: TGTGCCAGCCGGACAGGGGACCTCTATGGCTACACCTTC
cdr3_aa: CASRTGDLYGYTF

j_call: TRBJ1-3
v_call: TRBV7-9
d_call: TRBD1
clone_size: .
cdr3_nt: TGTGCCAGCAGCTCCCAGGGGGCAGGAAACACCATATATTTT
cdr3_aa: CASSSQGAGNTIYF

j_call: TRBJ2-7
v_call: TRBV6-5
d_call: .
clone_size: .
cdr3_nt: TGTGCCAGCAGTTACTCGGTCGGGAGCTACGAGCAGTACTTC
cdr3_aa: CASSYSVGSYEQYF

j_call: TRBJ1-3
v_call: TRBV9
d_call: TRBD1
clone_size: .
cdr3_nt: TGTGCCAGCAGCGTATCCGGGACAGGTACTGGAAACACCATATATTTT
cdr3_aa: CASSVSGTGTGNTIYF

j_call: TRBJ2-3
v_call: TRBV7-2
d_call: .
clone_size: .
cdr3_nt: TGTGCCAGCACCGATCCCGCCAGAGATACGCAGTATTTT
cdr3_aa: CASTDPARDTQYF

j_call: TRBJ2-6
v_call: TRBV19
d_call: TRBD2
clone_size: .
cdr3_nt: TGTGCCAGTAGTGGTCGGGGGGTTGCCACTTCTGGGGCCAACGTCCTGACTTTC
cdr3_aa: CASSGRGVATSGANVLTF

j_call: TRBJ2-7
v_call: TRBV9
d_call: TRBD2
clone_size: .
cdr3_nt: TGTGCCAGCAGCGTAGGGGCGGGAGCCTCCTACGAGCAGTACTTC
cdr3_aa: CASSVGAGASYEQYF

j_call: TRBJ2-4
v_call: TRBV29-1
d_call: .
clone_size: .
cdr3_nt: TGCAGCGTTGTGGGAGGGGGCAAAAACATTCAGTACTTC
cdr3_aa: CSVVGGGKNIQYF

j_call: TRBJ2-1
v_call: TRBV5-1
d_call: .
clone_size: once
cdr3_nt: TGCGCCAGCAGCTCTGCGGGACTCGATTACAATGAGCAGTTCTTC
cdr3_aa: CASSSAGLDYNEQFF

j_call: TRBJ2-5
v_call: TRBV27
d_call: .
clone_size: .
cdr3_nt: TGTGCCAGCAGGCTGTCGGGCTTTGGGGGGGAGACCCAGTACTTC
cdr3_aa: CASRLSGFGGETQYF

j_call: TRBJ1-1
v_call: TRBV28
d_call: .
clone_size: .
cdr3_nt: TGTGCCAGCAGTTTAGGACAGCGCACTGAAGCTTTCTTT
cdr3_aa: CASSLGQRTEAFF

j_call: TRBJ2-7
v_call: TRBV27
d_call: .
clone_size: .
cdr3_nt: TGTGCCAGCAGTTCACGACTGGTATCCTACGAGCAGTACTTC
cdr3_aa: CASSSRLVSYEQYF

j_call: TRBJ1-5
v_call: TRBV20-1
d_call: TRBD1
clone_size: once
cdr3_nt: TGCAGTGCTAGTGCGCCGGGGACAGACTATAGCAATCAGCCCCAGCATTTT
cdr3_aa: CSASAPGTDYSNQPQHF

j_call: TRBJ2-5
v_call: TRBV15
d_call: .
clone_size: .
cdr3_nt: TGTGCCACCAGCAGAGGGGTTACAGGGATTGTAAAGACCCAGTACTTC
cdr3_aa: CATSRGVTGIVKTQYF

j_call: TRBJ2-1
v_call: TRBV19
d_call: TRBD1
clone_size: .
cdr3_nt: TGTGCCAGTAGTCTCCCCGGACAGGGATACAATGAGCAGTTCTTC
cdr3_aa: CASSLPGQGYNEQFF

j_call: TRBJ2-1
v_call: TRBV6-2/TRBV6-3
d_call: TRBD1
clone_size: few
cdr3_nt: TGTGCCAGCAGCCCGAAACTGACAGGGCTCTACAATGAGCAGTTCTTC
cdr3_aa: CASSPKLTGLYNEQFF

j_call: TRBJ1-6
v_call: TRBV5-1
d_call: .
clone_size: .
cdr3_nt: TGCGCCAGCAGCTTGGTTCCAGAAAATAATTCACCCCTCCACTTT
cdr3_aa: CASSLVPENNSPLHF

j_call: TRBJ2-3
v_call: TRBV10-1
d_call: TRBD2
clone_size: .
cdr3_nt: TGCGCCAGCAGTTTAGCGGGAGGGACGCAGTATTTT
cdr3_aa: CASSLAGGTQYF

j_call: TRBJ2-1
v_call: TRBV27
d_call: .
clone_size: .
cdr3_nt: TGTGCCAGCAGTCACCGAGACTCCTACAATGAGCAGTTCTTC
cdr3_aa: CASSHRDSYNEQFF

j_call: TRBJ1-6
v_call: TRBV30
d_call: .
clone_size: .
cdr3_nt: TGTGCCTGGAGTGTAGGGAGCTCCTATAATTCACCCCTCCACTTT
cdr3_aa: CAWSVGSSYNSPLHF

j_call: TRBJ1-1
v_call: TRBV6-5
d_call: .
clone_size: .
cdr3_nt: TGTGCCAGCACCTTATACAAAGGCGGGGGCACTGAAGCTTTCTTT
cdr3_aa: CASTLYKGGGTEAFF

j_call: TRBJ1-1
v_call: TRBV5-8
d_call: .
clone_size: .
cdr3_nt: TGTGCCAGCAGCTTGGGGGGCAGCAAGTATGAAGCTTTCTTT
cdr3_aa: CASSLGGSKYEAFF

j_call: TRBJ2-1
v_call: TRBV6-5
d_call: TRBD1
clone_size: once
cdr3_nt: TGTGCCAGCTCCCAAGGGCAGGGGGCCTACAATGAGCAGTTCTTC
cdr3_aa: CASSQGQGAYNEQFF

j_call: TRBJ2-5
v_call: TRBV3-1/TRBV3-2
d_call: .
clone_size: .
cdr3_nt: TGTGCCAGCAGCCAAGCAGAGGGCCGGGAGACCCAGTACTTC
cdr3_aa: CASSQAEGRETQYF

j_call: TRBJ2-7
v_call: TRBV5-7
d_call: TRBD1
clone_size: .
cdr3_nt: TGTGCCAGCAGCTCCGACAGGGTAAAAGAGCAGTACTTC
cdr3_aa: CASSSDRVKEQYF